The 5 T cell receptor beta chains below come from one sample, sequenced in a study of T cell repertoires in cytomegalovirus infection. One entry per CDR3 protein results from TCRdb running MiXCR on the reads. The sample has some 120,000 distinct CDR3 sequences, roughly a tenth seen once. What these receptors recognize is not known. Sequencing input: PBMCs, sequenced either directly or after in vitro stimulation (not recorded which). These TCRs come from a human donor in good health (CMV status not recorded). Some clones in this sample may be carry-over from other donors' samples.

In nucleotides, the CDR3 is TGTGCCAGCAGCCCGAAGGCAGGGACCACTGAAGCTTTCTTT. Translated: CASSPKAGTTEAFF. V usage is TRBV7-9 and J usage is TRBJ1-1, with D perhaps matching TRBD1 (5 bases). V lost 5 bases, J lost 4 bases, and 14 bases lay in between. Germline CDR1 reads SEHNR; CDR2 reads FQNEAQ (reference sequence). The CDR3 covers 14 residues.

This clonotype was recorded at least ten times. The V gene is TRBV7-2, the J gene TRBJ2-1; D may be TRBD1 (6 bases). Per the germline V gene, CDR1 is SGHTA and CDR2 is FQGNSA. The CDR3 is 16 residues long. V lost 2 bases and J 7 bases, leaving 18 bases between the germline ends. The CDR3 spells CASSLLGAGVTNEQFF. As DNA, the CDR3 is TGTGCCAGCAGCTTACTTGGGGCAGGGGTAACAAATGAGCAGTTCTTC.

This clonotype showed up many times. V usage is TRBV27 and J usage is TRBJ2-3; weak D call: TRBD2 (6 bases). Between the trimmed V and J ends, which lost 5 bases and 6 bases, there was a span of 21 bases. CDR1 and CDR2 (germline): MNHEY, SMNVEV (reference sequence). CDR3 length equals 16 residues. CDR3 protein: CASSGWDSRTGDTQYF. CDR3 nucleotides: TGTGCCAGCAGTGGTTGGGACTCCCGGACCGGGGATACGCAGTATTTT.

This clonotype was recorded a few times. CDR3 bases: TGTGCCAGCAGTGATGGTCCAAACCCCCGAGAGACCCAGTACTTC. Translated: CASSDGPNPRETQYF. The gene calls are TRBV2 and TRBJ2-5; D gene unclear. CDR3 length: 15 residues. CDR1 is SNHLY, CDR2 FYNNEI, per germline. V was shortened by 3 bases and J by 4 bases, with 15 bases between the two germline ends.

The table lists this clonotype with a few counts. The chain links TRBV4-2 to TRBJ2-3, with 9 nucleotides matching TRBD2. Germline V gives CDR1 LGHNA, CDR2 YNFKEQ. The J segment lost 0 bases and the V segment lost 5 bases, leaving 12 bases of the junction unmatched. The CDR3 is 18 residues long. CDR3 sequence reads: CASSAGTSRSASTDTQYF. DNA of the CDR3: TGTGCCAGCAGCGCCGGGACTAGCAGAAGTGCTAGCACAGATACGCAGTATTTT.